This T cell receptor (beta chain) comes out of a study of blood T cell repertoires in COVID-19. As for the study in general: The analysed material was cDNA or gDNA that came from T cells, B-cell-depleted T cells, or PBMCs.

How the authors handled the data: Scientists estimated how many nucleated cells there were by amplifying reference gene primers. Some clones are missing from TCRdb's copy, which holds only in-frame ones; the method was immunoSEQ multiplex PCR. The D gene and trimming were derived from the DNA, and the V and J assignments and clone size from that table. The repertoire holds 120,000 or so clones, with roughly four fifths as singletons. Sequences were obtained from peripheral blood. This sequence originates from a woman in her forties or fifties with acute or convalescent COVID-19.

CDR3 nucleotides: TGTGCCAGCAGCTTATCGGAAGGGGTTATCACCGGGGAGCTGTTTTTT. Amino acid sequence: CASSLSEGVITGELFF. The genes are TRBV11-2 and TRBJ2-2; TRBD1 might be the D (5 bases). CDR1 is SGHAT, CDR2 FQNNGV, per germline. V dropped 2 bases and J dropped 4 bases, with 14 bases sitting between them. The CDR3 has 16 residues.